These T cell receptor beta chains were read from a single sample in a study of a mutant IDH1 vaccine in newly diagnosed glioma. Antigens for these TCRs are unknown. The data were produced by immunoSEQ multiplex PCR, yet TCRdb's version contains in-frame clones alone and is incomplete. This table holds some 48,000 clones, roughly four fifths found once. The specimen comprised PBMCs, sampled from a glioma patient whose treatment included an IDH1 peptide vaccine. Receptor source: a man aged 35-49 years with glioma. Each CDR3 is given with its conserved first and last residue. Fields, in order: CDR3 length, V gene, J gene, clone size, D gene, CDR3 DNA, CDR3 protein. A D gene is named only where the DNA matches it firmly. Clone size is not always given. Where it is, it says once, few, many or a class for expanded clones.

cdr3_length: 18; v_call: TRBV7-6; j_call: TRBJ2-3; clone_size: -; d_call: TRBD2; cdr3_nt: TGTGCCAGCAAGAGGGGACTAGCGGGAGGCTCTCGTTTAGATACGCAGTATTTT; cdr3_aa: CASKRGLAGGSRLDTQYF
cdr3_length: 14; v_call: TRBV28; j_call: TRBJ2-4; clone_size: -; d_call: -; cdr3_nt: TGTGCCAGCAGACCTCCAGGGGTAGGACACATTCAGTACTTC; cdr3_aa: CASRPPGVGHIQYF
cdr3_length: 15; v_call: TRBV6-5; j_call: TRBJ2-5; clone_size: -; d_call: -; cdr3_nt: TGTGCCAGCAGTTACTCGAGGGGATACATGGAGACCCAGTACTTC; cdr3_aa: CASSYSRGYMETQYF
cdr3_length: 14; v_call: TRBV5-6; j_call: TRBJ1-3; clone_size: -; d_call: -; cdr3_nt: TGTGCCAGCAGCTTGGCCGGGGACAGAAACACCATATATTTT; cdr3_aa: CASSLAGDRNTIYF
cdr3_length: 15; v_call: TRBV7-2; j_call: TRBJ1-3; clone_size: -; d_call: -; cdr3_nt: TGTGCCAGCAGCGCGCCGGGACACTCTGGAAACACCATATATTTT; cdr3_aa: CASSAPGHSGNTIYF
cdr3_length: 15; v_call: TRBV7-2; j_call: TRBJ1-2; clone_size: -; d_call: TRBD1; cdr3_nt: TGTGCCAGCAGCCCCCGGGACAGGGGGTACTATGGCTACACCTTC; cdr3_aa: CASSPRDRGYYGYTF
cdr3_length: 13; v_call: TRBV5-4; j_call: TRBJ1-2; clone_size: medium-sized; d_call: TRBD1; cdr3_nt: TGTGCCAGCAGCCCCTACCTCGGACAGGGGGCCACCTTC; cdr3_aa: CASSPYLGQGATF
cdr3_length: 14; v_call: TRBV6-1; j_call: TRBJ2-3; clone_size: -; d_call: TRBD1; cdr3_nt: TGTGCCAGCAGCTTACAGGGGTGGAAAGATACGCAGTATTTT; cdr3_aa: CASSLQGWKDTQYF
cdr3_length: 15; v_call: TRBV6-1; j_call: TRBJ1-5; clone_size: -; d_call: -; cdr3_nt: TGTGCCAGCAGTCGGTCGGACAGCTACAATCAGCCCCAGCATTTT; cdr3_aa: CASSRSDSYNQPQHF
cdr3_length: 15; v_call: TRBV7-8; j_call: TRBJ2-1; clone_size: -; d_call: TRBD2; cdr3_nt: TGTGCCAGCAGCCCCGACTTCAGAACCGGGGGGGAGCAGTTCTTC; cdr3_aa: CASSPDFRTGGEQFF
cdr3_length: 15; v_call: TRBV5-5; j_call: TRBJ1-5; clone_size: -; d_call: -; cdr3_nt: TGTGCCAGCAGCTTTTCGGTCGGGGGAGTTCAGCCCCAGCATTTT; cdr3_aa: CASSFSVGGVQPQHF
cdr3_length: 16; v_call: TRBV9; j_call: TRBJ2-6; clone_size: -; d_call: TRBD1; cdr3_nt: TGTGCCAGCAGCCCGGGACAGTTCTCTGGGGCCAACGTCCTGACTTTC; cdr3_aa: CASSPGQFSGANVLTF
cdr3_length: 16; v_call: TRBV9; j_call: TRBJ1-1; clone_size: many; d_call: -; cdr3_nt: TGTGCCAGCAGCGTAGCTGGGGGGGCATTGGACACTGAAGCTTTCTTT; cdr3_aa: CASSVAGGALDTEAFF
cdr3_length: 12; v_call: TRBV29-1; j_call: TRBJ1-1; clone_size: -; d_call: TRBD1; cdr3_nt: TGCAGCGCCCAAGGCGGACAGGGCAAAGCTTTCTTT; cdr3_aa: CSAQGGQGKAFF
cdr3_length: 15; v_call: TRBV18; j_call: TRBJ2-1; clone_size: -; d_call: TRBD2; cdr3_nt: TGTGCCAGCTCACGCGTAGCGGGCTCCTACAATGAGCAGTTCTTC; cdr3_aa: CASSRVAGSYNEQFF
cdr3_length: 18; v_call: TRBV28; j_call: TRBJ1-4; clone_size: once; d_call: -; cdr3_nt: TGTGCCAGCAGAACAACGTCGAAGGGGGATGCAACTAATGAAAAACTGTTTTTT; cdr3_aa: CASRTTSKGDATNEKLFF
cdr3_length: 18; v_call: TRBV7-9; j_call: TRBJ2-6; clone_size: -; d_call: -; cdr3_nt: TGTGCCAGCAGCTTATTTCCCCCGGAACGCTCTGGGGCCAACGTCCTGACTTTC; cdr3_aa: CASSLFPPERSGANVLTF
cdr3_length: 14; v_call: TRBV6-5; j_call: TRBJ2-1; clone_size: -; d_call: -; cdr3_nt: TGTGCCAGCAGTTACGGGACACGGCGAAATGAGCAGTTCTTC; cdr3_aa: CASSYGTRRNEQFF
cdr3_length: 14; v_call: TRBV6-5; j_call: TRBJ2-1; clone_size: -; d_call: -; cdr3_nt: TGTGCCAGCAGATCACACAGGGTATACAATGAGCAGTTCTTC; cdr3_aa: CASRSHRVYNEQFF
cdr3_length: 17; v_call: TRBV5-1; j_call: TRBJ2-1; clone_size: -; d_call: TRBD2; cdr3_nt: TGCGCCAGCAGATTGACTAGCGGGACTTCGGGGTACAATGAGCAGTTCTTC; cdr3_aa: CASRLTSGTSGYNEQFF
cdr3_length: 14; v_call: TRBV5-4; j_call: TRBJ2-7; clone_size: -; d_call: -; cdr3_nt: TGTGCCAGCAGCTTGAGTCCCATAGGGCACGAGCAGTACTTC; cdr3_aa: CASSLSPIGHEQYF
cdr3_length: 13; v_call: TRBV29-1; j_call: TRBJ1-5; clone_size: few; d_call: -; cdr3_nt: TGCAGCGTCACGACAGGTCAACATCAGCCCCAGCATTTT; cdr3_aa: CSVTTGQHQPQHF
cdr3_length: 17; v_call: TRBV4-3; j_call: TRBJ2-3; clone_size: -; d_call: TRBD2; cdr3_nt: TGCGCCAGCAGCCAAGACTGGTCCAGCGGGAAGTCAGATACGCAGTATTTT; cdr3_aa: CASSQDWSSGKSDTQYF
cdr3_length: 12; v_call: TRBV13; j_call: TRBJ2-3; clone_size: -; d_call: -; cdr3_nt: TGTGCCAGCAGCCGGACCCGGAGCGCGCAGTATTTT; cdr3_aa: CASSRTRSAQYF
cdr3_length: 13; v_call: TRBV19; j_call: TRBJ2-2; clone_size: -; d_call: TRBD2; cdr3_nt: TGTGCCAGTAGTGTAGCGGGAGCCGGGGAGCTGTTTTTT; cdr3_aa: CASSVAGAGELFF
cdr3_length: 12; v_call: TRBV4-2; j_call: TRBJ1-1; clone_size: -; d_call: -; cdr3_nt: TGTGCCAGCAGCCATCGGGGGGGCGAAGCTTTCTTT; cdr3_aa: CASSHRGGEAFF
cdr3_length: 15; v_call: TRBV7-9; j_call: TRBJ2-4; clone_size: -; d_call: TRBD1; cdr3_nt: TGTGCCAGCAGCCCCGGCTCAGGGGGCAAAAACATTCAGTACTTC; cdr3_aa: CASSPGSGGKNIQYF
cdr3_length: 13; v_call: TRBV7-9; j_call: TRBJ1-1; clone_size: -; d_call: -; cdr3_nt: TGTGCCAGCAGCTTAGGGTACCACACTGAAGCTTTCTTT; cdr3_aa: CASSLGYHTEAFF
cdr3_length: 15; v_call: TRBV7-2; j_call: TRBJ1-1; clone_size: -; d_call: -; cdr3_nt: TGTGCCAGCAGCTTTAGACAGGATGAATGGACTGAAGCTTTCTTT; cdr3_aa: CASSFRQDEWTEAFF
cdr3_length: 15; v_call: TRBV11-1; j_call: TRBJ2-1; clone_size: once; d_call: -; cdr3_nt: TGTGCCAGCAGCCCGAGGGACTTCGAGGTCAATGAGCAGTTCTTC; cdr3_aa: CASSPRDFEVNEQFF
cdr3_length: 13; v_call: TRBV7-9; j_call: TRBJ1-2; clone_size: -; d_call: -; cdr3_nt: TGTGCCAGCAGCCAACAGGGTTACTATGGCTACACCTTC; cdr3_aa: CASSQQGYYGYTF
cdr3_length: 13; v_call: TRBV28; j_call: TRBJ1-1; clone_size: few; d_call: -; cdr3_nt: TGTGCCAGCAGCTGGACGGCACGTGCGGAAGCTTTCTTT; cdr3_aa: CASSWTARAEAFF
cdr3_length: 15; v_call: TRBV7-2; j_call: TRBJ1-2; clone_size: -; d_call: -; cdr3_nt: TGTGCCAGCAGCCCCCGGGGGGAGGGGCTTTATGGCTACACCTTC; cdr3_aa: CASSPRGEGLYGYTF
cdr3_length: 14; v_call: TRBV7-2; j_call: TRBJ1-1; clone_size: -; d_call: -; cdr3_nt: TGTGCCAGCAGCTCCATGGGGGCGGACACTGAAGCTTTCTTT; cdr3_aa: CASSSMGADTEAFF
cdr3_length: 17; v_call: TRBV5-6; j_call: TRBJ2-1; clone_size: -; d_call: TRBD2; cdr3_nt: TGTGCCAGCAGCTTGCCAAGCGGGAGGAACGGAGAGAATGAGCAGTTCTTC; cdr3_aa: CASSLPSGRNGENEQFF
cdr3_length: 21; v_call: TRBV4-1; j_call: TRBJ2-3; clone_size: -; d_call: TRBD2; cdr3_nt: TGCGCCAGCAGCCAAGATTTTTGGGCGCGGGGACTAGCGGGAACTACAGATACGCAGTATTTT; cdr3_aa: CASSQDFWARGLAGTTDTQYF
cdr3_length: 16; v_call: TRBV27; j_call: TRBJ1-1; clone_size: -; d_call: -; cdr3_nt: TGTGCCAGCAGTTTAGGTGGGGGGGTGGGGTACACTGAAGCTTTCTTT; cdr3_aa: CASSLGGGVGYTEAFF
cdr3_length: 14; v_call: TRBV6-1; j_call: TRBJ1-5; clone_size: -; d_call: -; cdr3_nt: TGTGCCAGCAGGGATTATATAGGCAATCAGCCCCAGCATTTT; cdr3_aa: CASRDYIGNQPQHF
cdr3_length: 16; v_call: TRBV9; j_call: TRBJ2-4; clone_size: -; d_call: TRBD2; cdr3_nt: TGTGCCAGCAGCTGGGGGACTAGCGCCTCCAAAAACATTCAGTACTTC; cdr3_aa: CASSWGTSASKNIQYF
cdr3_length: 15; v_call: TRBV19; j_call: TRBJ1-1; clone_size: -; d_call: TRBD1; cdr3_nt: TGTGCCAGTATCTTGGGGGGGACAGCTTCCACTGAAGCTTTCTTT; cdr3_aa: CASILGGTASTEAFF
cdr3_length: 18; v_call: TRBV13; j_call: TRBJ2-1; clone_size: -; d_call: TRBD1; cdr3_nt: TGTGCCAGCAGCCATCCTTATAGATTGGACAGGGAAGTCAATGAGCAGTTCTTC; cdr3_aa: CASSHPYRLDREVNEQFF
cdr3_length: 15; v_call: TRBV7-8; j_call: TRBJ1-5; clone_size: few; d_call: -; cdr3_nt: TGTGCCAGCAGCCCGGGGGACCGCCTCAATGAGCCCCAGCATTTT; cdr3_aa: CASSPGDRLNEPQHF
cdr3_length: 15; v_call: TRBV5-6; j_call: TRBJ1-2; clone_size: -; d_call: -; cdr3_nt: TGTGCCAGCAGCTTGGGAGGCAGGGATACCTATGGCTACACCTTC; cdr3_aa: CASSLGGRDTYGYTF
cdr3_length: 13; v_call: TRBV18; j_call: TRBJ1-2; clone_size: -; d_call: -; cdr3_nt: TGTGCCAGCTCACCACGGGACACCAGTGGCTACACCTTC; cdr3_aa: CASSPRDTSGYTF
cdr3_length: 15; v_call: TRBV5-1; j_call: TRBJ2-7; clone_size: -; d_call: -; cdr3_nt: TGCGCCAGCCAACCTTCGACAGGCCAATCCTACGAGCAGTACTTC; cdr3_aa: CASQPSTGQSYEQYF
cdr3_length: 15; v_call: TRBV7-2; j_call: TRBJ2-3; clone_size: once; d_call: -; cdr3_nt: TGTGCCAGCAGCTCTGGATCGAGGGGCACAGATACGCAGTATTTT; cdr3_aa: CASSSGSRGTDTQYF
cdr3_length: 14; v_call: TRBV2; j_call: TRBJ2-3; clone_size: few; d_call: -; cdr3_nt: TGTGCCAGCAGTGACGAGGGGGGATGGGATACGCAGTATTTT; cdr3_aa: CASSDEGGWDTQYF
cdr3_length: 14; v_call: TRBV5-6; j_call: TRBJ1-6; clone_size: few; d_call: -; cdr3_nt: TGTGCCAGCAGCCGACTCGGAAATAATTCACCCCTCCACTTT; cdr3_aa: CASSRLGNNSPLHF
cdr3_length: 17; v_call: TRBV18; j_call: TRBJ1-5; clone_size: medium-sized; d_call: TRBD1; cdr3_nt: TGTGCCAGCTCACCACCTGGGACAGCGGGCCGCAATCAGCCCCAGCATTTT; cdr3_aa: CASSPPGTAGRNQPQHF
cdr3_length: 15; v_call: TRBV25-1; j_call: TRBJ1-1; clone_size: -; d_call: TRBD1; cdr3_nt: TGTGCCAGCAGTGCCTCGTCCCGACAGGGGGTTGAAGCTTTCTTT; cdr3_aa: CASSASSRQGVEAFF
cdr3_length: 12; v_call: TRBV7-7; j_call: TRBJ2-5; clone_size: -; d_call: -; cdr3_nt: TGTGCCAGCAGCGTCACAGGGGAGACCCAGTACTTC; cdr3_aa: CASSVTGETQYF
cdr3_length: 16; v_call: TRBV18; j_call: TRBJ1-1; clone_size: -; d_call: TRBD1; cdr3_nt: TGTGCCAGCTCACCTTCGACAGGGGCGATGAACACTGAAGCTTTCTTT; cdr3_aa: CASSPSTGAMNTEAFF
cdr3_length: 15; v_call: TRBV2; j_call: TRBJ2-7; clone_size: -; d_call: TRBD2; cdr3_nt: TGTGCCAGCAGTGAATCGGGGACTACGACCTACGAGCAGTACTTC; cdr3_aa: CASSESGTTTYEQYF
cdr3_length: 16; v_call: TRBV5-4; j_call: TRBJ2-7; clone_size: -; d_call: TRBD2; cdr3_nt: TGTGCCAGCAGCTGGCCGACTAGCGGGAGGTCCGACGAGCAGTACTTC; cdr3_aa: CASSWPTSGRSDEQYF
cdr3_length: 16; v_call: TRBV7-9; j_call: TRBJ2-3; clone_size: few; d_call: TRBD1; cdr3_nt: TGTGCCAGCAGCTCGACCGGGACAGGGCGCACAGATACGCAGTATTTT; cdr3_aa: CASSSTGTGRTDTQYF
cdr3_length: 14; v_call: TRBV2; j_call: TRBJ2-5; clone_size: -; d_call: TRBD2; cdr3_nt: TGTGCCAGCAGTAATAGCGGGAGCCAAGAGACCCAGTACTTC; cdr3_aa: CASSNSGSQETQYF
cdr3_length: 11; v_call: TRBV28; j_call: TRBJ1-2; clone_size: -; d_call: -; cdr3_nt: TGTGCCAGCAGAACAGGCGATGGCTACACCTTC; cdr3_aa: CASRTGDGYTF
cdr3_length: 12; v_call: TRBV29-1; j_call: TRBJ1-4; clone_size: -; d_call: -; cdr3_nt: TGCAGCGTTGAAACCGGGACGAGCAAACTGTTTTTT; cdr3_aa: CSVETGTSKLFF
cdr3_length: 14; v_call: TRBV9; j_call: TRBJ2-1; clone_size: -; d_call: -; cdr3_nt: TGTGCCAGCAGCGTAGGACCGGTGATAGGTGAGCAGTTCTTC; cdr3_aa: CASSVGPVIGEQFF
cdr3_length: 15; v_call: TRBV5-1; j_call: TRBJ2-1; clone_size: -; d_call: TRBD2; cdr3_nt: TGCGCCAGCTCCCTGGGGGGGGAGAACTACAATGAGCAGTTCTTC; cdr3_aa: CASSLGGENYNEQFF